Listed below are T cell receptor beta chains from one sample, sequenced in a study of blood T cell repertoires in COVID-19. Profiled with immunoSEQ multiplex PCR; TCRdb holds only in-frame clones, not every one. The table shows approximately 79,000 clones, with around nine tenths occurring only once. Material for sequencing was peripheral blood. These TCRs come from a man in his 60s with acute or convalescent COVID-19. The CDR3 runs from the conserved cysteine through the conserved F or W. The D gene is left open where the match is weak.

j_call cdr3_length d_call v_call cdr3_aa
TRBJ2-2 14 - TRBV7-2 CASSLGGGAGELFF
TRBJ2-7 14 TRBD1 TRBV10-1 CASSGQGRPYEQYF
TRBJ2-5 13 - TRBV12-3/TRBV12-4 CASSSHRKGTQYF
TRBJ2-3 15 TRBD2 TRBV5-6 CASSLGLAGTDTQYF
TRBJ2-1 15 - TRBV5-1 CASSLEGGSHNEQFF
TRBJ1-5 16 - TRBV2 CASSTLRRLGNQPQHF
TRBJ2-7 14 TRBD2 TRBV28 CASSLPSGSYEQYF
TRBJ2-1 16 TRBD2 TRBV5-4 CASSASGLEVGNEQFF
TRBJ1-1 11 - TRBV11-2 CASSTGTEAFF
TRBJ2-3 15 TRBD1 TRBV9 CASSVDRGEADTQYF
TRBJ2-1 14 - TRBV19 CASSIAGANNEQFF
TRBJ1-4 14 TRBD1 TRBV29-1 CSVAYTGANEKLFF
TRBJ2-7 15 TRBD2 TRBV7-2 CASSFESSGNYEQYF
TRBJ2-7 18 TRBD2 TRBV18 CASSPRVAGGSVTYEQYF
TRBJ1-1 15 - TRBV19 CASSIDHRENTEAFF
TRBJ1-5 14 TRBD1 TRBV5-1 CASSPGQGNQPQHF
TRBJ2-5 14 TRBD2 TRBV7-3 CASSLSSGRETQYF
TRBJ2-2 18 TRBD2 TRBV3-1/TRBV3-2 CASSQELLAGVITGELFF
TRBJ1-2 13 TRBD1 TRBV30 CARGQGRNYGYTF
TRBJ1-4 14 TRBD1 TRBV5-1 CASSLTGGNEKLFF
TRBJ1-6 15 TRBD1 TRBV12-5 CASGLGDRANSPLHF
TRBJ2-2 21 TRBD1 TRBV5-1 CASSPKGDRSARKANTGELFF
TRBJ2-1 15 TRBD1 TRBV7-9 CASSPDRGSYNEQFF
TRBJ2-5 14 TRBD2 TRBV5-1 CASSLAGGTETQYF
TRBJ2-3 14 - TRBV9 CASSVQRLGDTQYF
TRBJ2-1 15 - TRBV2 CASSESRGAGSGQFF
TRBJ2-7 15 TRBD1 TRBV24-1 CATSDSGQGSNEQYF
TRBJ2-1 15 TRBD1 TRBV5-1 CASSRGQGGGDEQFF
TRBJ1-6 18 TRBD1 TRBV30 CAWSVGKTGTFYNSPLHF
TRBJ2-1 14 - TRBV9 CASSVRVGNNEQFF
TRBJ2-5 15 TRBD2 TRBV5-4 CASRLAGGRLETQYF
TRBJ1-6 16 TRBD1 TRBV5-1 CASRRSPGQGDSPLHF
TRBJ2-2 15 - TRBV5-6 CASTMGHPNTGELFF
TRBJ2-3 15 TRBD1 TRBV5-1 CASSLRTGSTDTQYF
TRBJ2-5 16 TRBD1 TRBV11-2 CASSPGQGPVRETQYF
TRBJ1-4 15 TRBD1 TRBV3-1/TRBV3-2 CASSGNWQGGEKLFF
TRBJ2-6 16 TRBD1 TRBV11-3 CASSPRTGPGANVLTF
TRBJ1-6 18 TRBD1 TRBV27 CASTPMGTGASLNSPLHF
TRBJ1-2 17 TRBD1 TRBV4-2 CASSPGTAGGELYGYTF
TRBJ1-1 15 TRBD1 TRBV24-1 CATSGPGQGDTEAFF
TRBJ2-2 17 TRBD2 TRBV5-1 CASSLGLAGVSGGELFF
TRBJ1-6 14 - TRBV3-1/TRBV3-2 CASRPTGFGAPLHF
TRBJ2-2 15 TRBD2 TRBV10-3 CAIRQLAGGTGELFF
TRBJ2-1 17 TRBD1 TRBV18 CASSPVVDRASYNEQFF
TRBJ2-3 20 TRBD2 TRBV6-2/TRBV6-3 CASSSLWASGIRQGTDTQYF
TRBJ1-3 15 - TRBV25-1 CASSEPGIWGNTIYF
TRBJ1-1 13 - TRBV30 CAWSLNRATEAFF
TRBJ2-2 15 TRBD1 TRBV2 CASTRAGQGTGELFF
TRBJ1-1 13 TRBD1 TRBV5-4 CASTRQGATEAFF
TRBJ2-3 15 - TRBV6-6 CASNQQSFSTDTQYF
TRBJ1-1 17 - TRBV19 CAIFFPWHCPLNTEAFF